The 24 T cell receptor beta chains below all came from one sample that was sequenced in a study of cytomegalovirus exposure and HLA in healthy donors (dated by TCRdb to 2016 to 2017). The library was made by the immunoSEQ multiplex PCR assay. The multiplex PCR relied on a mix of 60 forward primers for TCR Vbeta segments and 13 reverse primers for TCR Jbeta segments. Here the immuneACCESS table is served through TCRdb, limited to in-frame sequences with V and J called. Missing clones are a known gap in these copies; in checked studies unresolved V genes cover under half, and the rest lacks a known reason. The sample includes some 150,000 clones, with 82% observed a single time. The ten largest clones capture about 7.1% of the sample. The sequenced sample was PBMCs. The source is a woman between 50 and 59 years old in good health and CMV-seropositive.

The V call is TRBV7-2, the J call TRBJ2-7; D perhaps matches TRBD2 (7 bases). The CDR3 has 14 residues. Germline CDR1 and CDR2: SGHTA and FQGNSA. Trimming removed 7 bases at V and 2 bases at J, with 15 bases between. DNA of the CDR3: TGTGCCAGCACCAAGGGGGGGTCCCCCTACGAGCAGTACTTC. This encodes CASTKGGSPYEQYF.

The CDR3 bases are TGTGCCAGCAGCTTACTAGCGGGGGCTCCCTACAATGAGCAGTTCTTC. This sequence encodes CASSLLAGAPYNEQFF. This chain joins TRBV7-2 and TRBJ2-1, with 10 nucleotides matching TRBD2. The CDR3 is 16 amino acids. CDR1 SGHTA and CDR2 FQGNSA come from the germline V gene. V was pared by 2 bases and J by 2 bases, with 3 bases of the junction left unmatched. The full variable domain, its missing parts supplied by reference TRBV7-2 and TRBJ2-1, is GAGVSQSPSNKVTEKGKDVELRCDPISGHTALYWYRQSLGQGLEFLIYFQGNSAPDKSGLPSDRFSAERTGGSVSTLTIQRTQQEDSAVYLCASSLLAGAPYNEQFFGPGTRLTVL.

The sample holds a few counts of this clone. Within the sample, other DNA sequences also encode this same CDR3. The chain links TRBV18 to TRBJ1-1; D call uncertain. Germline V gene sequence: CDR1 KGHSH, CDR2 LQKENI. The CDR3 length is 13 residues. V gave up 3 bases and J gave up 3 bases, with 8 bases separating them. The CDR3 spells CASSPARDTEAFF. Here the CDR3 DNA reads TGTGCCAGCTCACCCGCTCGGGACACTGAAGCTTTCTTT.

CDR3 amino acids: CAKFGSGANVLTF. The DNA for the CDR3 is TGTGCCAAATTCGGGTCAGGGGCCAACGTCCTGACTTTC. V usage is TRBV9 and J usage is TRBJ2-6; D is uncertain. Trimming took 9 bases from V and 4 from J, leaving 11 bases between them. CDR1 is SGDLS and CDR2 is YYNGEE in the germline V gene. CDR3 length: 13 residues.

The chain couples TRBV6-1 to TRBJ2-7; perhaps TRBD1 as D (6 bases). Between the trimmed V and J ends, which lost 4 bases and 0 bases, there was a span of 22 bases. The CDR3 length is 18 residues. The germline V gene encodes CDR1 MNHNS and CDR2 SASEGT. CDR3 amino acids: CASSGGGRLQHLSYEQYF. For the CDR3, the DNA is TGTGCCAGCAGTGGTGGGGGCCGACTTCAGCACCTCTCCTACGAGCAGTACTTC.

The J gene is TRBJ1-2, the V gene TRBV5-4; D unclear. This CDR3 is built from 13 residues. With 1 base removed from V and 6 bases from J, the gap between germline ends came to 10 bases. Germline V gene sequence: CDR1 SGHNT, CDR2 YYREEE (reference sequence). The DNA of the CDR3 is TGTGCCAGCAGCTTGCGGGAAAAGCATGGCTACACCTTC. Translation gives CASSLREKHGYTF.

This sequence joins TRBV28 and TRBJ1-2, with D unclear. Germline CDR1 is MDHEN and CDR2 is SYDVKM. This CDR3 spans 11 amino acids. V was clipped by 4 bases and J by 5 bases, with 5 bases between them. CDR3 coding DNA: TGTGCCAGCAGTTCCCAGTATGGCTACACCTTC. Protein product: CASSSQYGYTF.

This clone was recorded only once. The V call is TRBV18, the J call TRBJ2-1, with TRBD1 matching 8 bases. Germline CDR1 is KGHSH and CDR2 is LQKENI. V gave up 2 bases and J gave up 7 bases; unmatched junction bases: 19. This CDR3 spans 19 amino acids. The DNA for the CDR3 is TGTGCCAGCTCACCAAGGGCCCTAAGTGTCAGGGGGCCTCAAAATGAGCAGTTCTTC. Protein: CASSPRALSVRGPQNEQFF.

This chain joins TRBV27 and TRBJ1-5, with D possibly being TRBD1 (5 bases). This CDR3 is built from 12 residues. The germline CDR1 and CDR2 sequences are MNHEY and SMNVEV (reference sequence). V lost 6 bases and J lost 15, with 18 bases in between. CDR3 protein: CASSQRSDKGHF. In DNA form, the CDR3 reads TGTGCCAGCAGCCAACGGTCGGACAAAGGGCATTTT.

The sample holds a few counts of this clone. Other DNA sequences within the sample encode an identical CDR3. This chain joins TRBV30 and TRBJ1-1, with D possibly being TRBD1 (6 bases). The CDR3 consists of 13 residues. Trimming took off 0 bases at V and 1 base at J, with 6 bases between the two ends. Germline CDR1 is GTSNPN and CDR2 is SVGIG (reference sequence). The CDR3 loop reads CAWSVQGNTEAFF. The CDR3 DNA sequence: TGTGCCTGGAGTGTACAGGGGAACACTGAAGCTTTCTTT. Combining the CDR3 with reference TRBV30 and TRBJ1-1 gives the whole variable domain SQTIHQWPATLVQPVGSPLSLECTVEGTSNPNLYWYRQAAGRGLQLLFYSVGIGQISSEVPQNLSASRPQDRQFILSSKKLLLSDSGFYLCAWSVQGNTEAFFGQGTRLTVV.

The chain uses TRBV4-2 and TRBJ2-2, with TRBD1 identical over 7 bases. The germline gives CDR1 LGHNA, CDR2 YNFKEQ. CDR3 length: 14 residues. The V and J ends lost 5 bases and 4 bases, in that order; junction bases with no gene match: 4. CDR3 DNA: TGTGCCAGCAGCGGACAGGCGGTCACCGGGGAGCTGTTTTTT. It codes for CASSGQAVTGELFF.

The genes are TRBV10-3 and TRBJ1-5; D is uncertain. The V gene's germline CDR1 is ENHRY and CDR2 SYGVKD. The CDR3 runs 12 residues. Trimming cost V 11 bases and J 7 bases, with 15 bases left between them. This CDR3 reads CASGEGYQPQHF. CDR3 nucleotides: TGTGCCTCCGGGGAGGGTTACCAGCCCCAGCATTTT.

This clone was picked up one time. This chain links TRBV9 with TRBJ1-6; possibly TRBD1 for D (5 bases). The germline CDR1 and CDR2 sequences are SGDLS and YYNGEE. Trimming left V 0 bases short and J 5 bases short, with 9 bases between. The CDR3 covers 15 residues. Here the CDR3 reads CASSVEGLNNSPLHF. The DNA of the CDR3 is TGTGCCAGCAGCGTAGAGGGACTCAATAATTCACCCCTCCACTTT.

The rearrangement joins TRBV10-2 to TRBJ2-7; 7 bases line up with TRBD2. The V gene's germline CDR1 is WSHSY and CDR2 SAAADI. The CDR3 loop spans 13 amino acids. Trimming took 2 bases from V and 2 from J; bases not matched to a gene: 0. CDR3 loop: CASSEGLAYEQYF. CDR3 DNA sequence: TGCGCCAGCAGTGAGGGACTAGCCTACGAGCAGTACTTC.

The rearrangement uses TRBV9 and TRBJ2-1; D perhaps matches TRBD2 (5 bases). Germline V gene sequence: CDR1 SGDLS, CDR2 YYNGEE. Trimming cost V 0 bases and J 10 bases, with 20 bases left between them. The CDR3 has 16 residues. The CDR3 region has the DNA TGTGCCAGCAGCGTAGTCCCGGAGGTCCGCCCTTGGGAGCAGTTCTTC. As protein: CASSVVPEVRPWEQFF. Complete variable domain (other parts from reference TRBV9 and TRBJ2-1): DSGVTQTPKHLITATGQRVTLRCSPRSGDLSVYWYQQSLDQGLQFLIQYYNGEERAKGNILERFSAQQFPDLHSELNLSSLELGDSALYFCASSVVPEVRPWEQFFGPGTRLTVL.

The rearrangement links TRBV5-6 to TRBJ2-6, with a possible D match to TRBD1 (5 bases). Trimming took 4 bases from V and 0 from J, leaving 11 bases between them. Germline CDR1 SGHDT, CDR2 YYEEEE. The CDR3 loop spans 16 amino acids. As DNA, the CDR3 is TGTGCCAGCAGCCCCGACAGTAGCTCTGGGGCCAACGTCCTGACTTTC. Protein sequence: CASSPDSSSGANVLTF.

The chain employs TRBV15 and TRBJ1-1; D not certain. Trimming pared 0 bases from V and 3 bases from J, leaving 11 bases between. CDR3 length: 15 residues. Looked up from germline, CDR1 is LNHNV and CDR2 is YYDKDF (reference sequence). The CDR3 DNA sequence: TGTGCCACCAGCAGAGATGGTAGCGGGGACACTGAAGCTTTCTTT. Translated: CATSRDGSGDTEAFF.

The CDR3 region has the DNA TGTGCCAGCAGTGAACTAGCGGGGGATAACGAGCAGTACTTC. Translation: CASSELAGDNEQYF. This sequence joins TRBV2 and TRBJ2-5; 10 bases are a match to TRBD2. Gene TRBJ2-7 matches the end of the DNA better, so the J call may be wrong. The CDR3 has 14 amino acids. From germline, CDR1 is SNHLY and CDR2 FYNNEI.

This CDR3 is CSVDPNTSGGNEQFF. The CDR3 DNA is TGCAGCGTTGACCCCAATACTAGCGGGGGGAATGAGCAGTTCTTC. J is TRBJ2-1 and V is TRBV29-1; 12 bases fit TRBD2. This CDR3 is 15 amino acids long. Per the germline V gene, CDR1 is SQVTM and CDR2 is ANQGSEA. The V and J ends lost 3 bases and 7 bases, in that order; junction bases with no gene match: 7.

The rearrangement links TRBV11-2 to TRBJ1-2; D not certain. This CDR3 spans 11 amino acids. Germline V lookup: CDR1 SGHAT, CDR2 FQNNGV. V lost 4 bases, J lost 2 bases, and 2 bases lay in between. As DNA, the CDR3 is TGTGCCAGCAGCTCAAACTATGGCTACACCTTC. Encoded protein: CASSSNYGYTF.

As regards this clone: The same CDR3 also results from other DNA sequences found in this sample. The J gene is TRBJ2-1, the V gene TRBV5-1; 7 positions agree with TRBD1. V was clipped by 5 bases and J by 5 bases; unmatched bases: 4. The CDR3 consists of 13 residues. Germline-derived CDR1 and CDR2 are SGHRS and YFSETQ. The CDR3 sequence: CASSLGQHNEQFF. CDR3 bases: TGCGCCAGCAGTCTGGGACAGCACAATGAGCAGTTCTTC.

The J gene is TRBJ1-2, the V gene TRBV5-5; 11 bases align to TRBD1. Germline V lookup: CDR1 SGHKS, CDR2 YYEKEE (reference sequence). The trim removed 0 bases at V and 4 bases at J, leaving 5 bases unmatched. The CDR3 is 16 amino acids. The CDR3 DNA sequence: TGTGCCAGCAGCTTGGCCGGGACAGGGGGTTTCTATGGCTACACCTTC. Protein product: CASSLAGTGGFYGYTF.

The chain combines TRBV5-1 with TRBJ2-2; TRBD2 agrees at 8 bases. The length of the CDR3 is 15 residues. CDR1 and CDR2 (germline): SGHRS, YFSETQ. With V trimmed by 3 bases and J by 5 bases, 6 bases remained unmatched. CDR3 amino acids: CASSYTGGETGELFF. In DNA form, the CDR3 reads TGCGCCAGCAGCTATACCGGGGGGGAGACCGGGGAGCTGTTTTTT.

The count of this clone is one. The genes are TRBV7-9 and TRBJ2-1, with D possibly matching TRBD2 (6 bases). This CDR3 has 12 residues. V was pared by 9 bases and J by 7 bases, with 13 bases between. Looked up from germline, CDR1 is SEHNR and CDR2 is FQNEAQ (reference sequence). CDR3 DNA sequence: TGTGCCAGTAGACTAGAAATGAATGAGCAGTTCTTC. Translating it yields CASRLEMNEQFF.